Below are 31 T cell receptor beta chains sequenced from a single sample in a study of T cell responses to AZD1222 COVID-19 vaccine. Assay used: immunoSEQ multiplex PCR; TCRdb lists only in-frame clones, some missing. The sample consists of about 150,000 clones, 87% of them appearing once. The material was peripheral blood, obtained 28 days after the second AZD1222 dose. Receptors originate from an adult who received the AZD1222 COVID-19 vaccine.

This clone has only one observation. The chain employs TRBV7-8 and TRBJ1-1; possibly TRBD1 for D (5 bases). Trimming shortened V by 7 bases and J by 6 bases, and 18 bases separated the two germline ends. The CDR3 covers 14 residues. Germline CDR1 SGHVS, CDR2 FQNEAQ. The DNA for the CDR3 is TGTGCCAGCACCCTTGGGGGGTCCCAAGCTGAAGCTTTCTTT. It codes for CASTLGGSQAEAFF.

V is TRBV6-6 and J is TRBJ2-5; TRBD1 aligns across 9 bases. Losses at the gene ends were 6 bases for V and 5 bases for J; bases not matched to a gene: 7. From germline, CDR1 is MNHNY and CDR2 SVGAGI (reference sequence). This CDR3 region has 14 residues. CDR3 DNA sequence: TGTGCCAGCAGAGGGACAGGGCCTTTGGAGACCCAGTACTTC. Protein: CASRGTGPLETQYF.

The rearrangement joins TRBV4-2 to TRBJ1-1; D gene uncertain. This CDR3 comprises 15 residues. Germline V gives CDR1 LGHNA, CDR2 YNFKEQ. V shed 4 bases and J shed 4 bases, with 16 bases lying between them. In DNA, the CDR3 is TGTGCCAGCAGCCCTTACGGTAGGGTTTTCACTGAAGCTTTCTTT. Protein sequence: CASSPYGRVFTEAFF.

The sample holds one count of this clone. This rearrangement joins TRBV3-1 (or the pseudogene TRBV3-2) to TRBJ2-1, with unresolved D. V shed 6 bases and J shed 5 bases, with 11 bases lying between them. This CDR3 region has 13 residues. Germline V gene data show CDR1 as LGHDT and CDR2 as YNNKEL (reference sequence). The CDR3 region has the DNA TGTGCCAGCAGGCCCAAGAGCAACAATGAGCAGTTCTTC. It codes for CASRPKSNNEQFF.

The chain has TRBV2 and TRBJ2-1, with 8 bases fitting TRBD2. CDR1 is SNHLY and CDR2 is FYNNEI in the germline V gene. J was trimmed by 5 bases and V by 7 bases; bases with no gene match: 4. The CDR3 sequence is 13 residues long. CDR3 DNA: TGTGCCAGCATGGGACTAGAGAACAATGAGCAGTTCTTC. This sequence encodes CASMGLENNEQFF.

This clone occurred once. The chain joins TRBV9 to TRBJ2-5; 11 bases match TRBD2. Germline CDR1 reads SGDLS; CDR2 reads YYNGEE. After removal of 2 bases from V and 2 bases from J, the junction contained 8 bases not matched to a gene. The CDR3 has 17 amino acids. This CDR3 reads CASSVHGTSGGQETQYF. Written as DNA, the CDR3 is TGTGCCAGCAGCGTCCACGGGACTAGCGGAGGACAAGAGACCCAGTACTTC.

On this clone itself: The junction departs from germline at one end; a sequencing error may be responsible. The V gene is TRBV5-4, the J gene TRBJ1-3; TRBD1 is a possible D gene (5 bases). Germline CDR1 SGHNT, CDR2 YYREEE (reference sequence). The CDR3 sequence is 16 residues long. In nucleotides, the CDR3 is TGTGCCAGCAGCTCGGGCGGACAAAGCTCTGGAAACATCATATATTTT. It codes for CASSSGGQSSGNIIYF. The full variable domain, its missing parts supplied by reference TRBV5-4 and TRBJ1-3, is ETGVTQSPTHLIKTRGQQVTLRCSSQSGHNTVSWYQQALGQGPQFIFQYYREEENGRGNFPPRFSGLQFPNYSSELNVNALELDDSALYLCASSSGGQSSGNIIYFGEGSWLTVV.

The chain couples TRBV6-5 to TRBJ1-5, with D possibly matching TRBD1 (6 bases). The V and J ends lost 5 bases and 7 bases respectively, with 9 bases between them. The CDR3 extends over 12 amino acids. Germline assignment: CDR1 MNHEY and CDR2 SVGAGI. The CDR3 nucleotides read TGTGCCAGCAGTCGGCAGGGGCAGCCCCAGCATTTT. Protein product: CASSRQGQPQHF.

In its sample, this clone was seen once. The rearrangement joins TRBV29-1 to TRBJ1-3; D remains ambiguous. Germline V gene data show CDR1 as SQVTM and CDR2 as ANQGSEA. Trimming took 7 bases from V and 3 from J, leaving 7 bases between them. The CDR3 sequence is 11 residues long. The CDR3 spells CSGSSGNTIYF. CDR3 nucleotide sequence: TGCAGCGGGAGTAGTGGAAACACCATATATTTT.

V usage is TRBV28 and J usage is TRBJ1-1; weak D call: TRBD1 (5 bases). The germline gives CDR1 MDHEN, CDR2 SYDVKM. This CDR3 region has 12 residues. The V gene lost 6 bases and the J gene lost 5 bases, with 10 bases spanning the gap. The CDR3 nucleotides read TGTGCCAGCAGGGGGGGAGGAACTGAAGCTTTCTTT. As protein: CASRGGGTEAFF. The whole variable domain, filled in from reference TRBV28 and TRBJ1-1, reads DVKVTQSSRYLVKRTGEKVFLECVQDMDHENMFWYRQDPGLGLRLIYFSYDVKMKEKGDIPEGYSVSREKKERFSLILESASTNQTSMYLCASRGGGTEAFFGQGTRLTVV.

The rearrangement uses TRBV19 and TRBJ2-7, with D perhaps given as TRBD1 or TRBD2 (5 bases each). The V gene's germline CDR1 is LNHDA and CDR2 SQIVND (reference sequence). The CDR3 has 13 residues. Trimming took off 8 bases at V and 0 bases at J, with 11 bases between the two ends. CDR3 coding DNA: TGTGCCAGTTCGGGACGGCGCTCCTACGAGCAGTACTTC. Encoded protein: CASSGRRSYEQYF.

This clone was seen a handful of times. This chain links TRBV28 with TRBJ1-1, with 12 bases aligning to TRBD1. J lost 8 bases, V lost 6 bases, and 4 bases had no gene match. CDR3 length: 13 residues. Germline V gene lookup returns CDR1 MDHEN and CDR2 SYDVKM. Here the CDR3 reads CASRSGTGGEAFF. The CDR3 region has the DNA TGTGCCAGCAGATCCGGGACAGGGGGCGAAGCTTTCTTT. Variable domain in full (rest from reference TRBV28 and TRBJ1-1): DVKVTQSSRYLVKRTGEKVFLECVQDMDHENMFWYRQDPGLGLRLIYFSYDVKMKEKGDIPEGYSVSREKKERFSLILESASTNQTSMYLCASRSGTGGEAFFGQGTRLTVV.

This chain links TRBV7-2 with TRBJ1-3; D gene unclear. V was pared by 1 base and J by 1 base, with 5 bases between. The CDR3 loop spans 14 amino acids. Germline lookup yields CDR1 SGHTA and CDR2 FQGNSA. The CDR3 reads CASSLDTSGNTIYF. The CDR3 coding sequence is TGTGCCAGCAGCTTAGACACGTCTGGAAACACCATATATTTT.

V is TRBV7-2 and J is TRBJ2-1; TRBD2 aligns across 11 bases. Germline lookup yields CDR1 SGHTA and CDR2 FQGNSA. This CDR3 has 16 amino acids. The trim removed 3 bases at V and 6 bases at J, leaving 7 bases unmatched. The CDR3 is CASSFGTSGPFNEQFF. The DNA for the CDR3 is TGTGCCAGCAGCTTTGGGACTAGCGGACCTTTCAATGAGCAGTTCTTC. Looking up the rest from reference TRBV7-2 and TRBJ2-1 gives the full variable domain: GAGVSQSPSNKVTEKGKDVELRCDPISGHTALYWYRQSLGQGLEFLIYFQGNSAPDKSGLPSDRFSAERTGGSVSTLTIQRTQQEDSAVYLCASSFGTSGPFNEQFFGPGTRLTVL.

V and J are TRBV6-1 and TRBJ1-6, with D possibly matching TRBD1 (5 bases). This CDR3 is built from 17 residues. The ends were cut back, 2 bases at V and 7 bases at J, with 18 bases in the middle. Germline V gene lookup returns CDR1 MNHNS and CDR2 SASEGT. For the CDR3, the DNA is TGTGCCAGCAGTGAATTTGGGGCAGGTAGTTGGAATTCACCCCTCCACTTT. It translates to CASSEFGAGSWNSPLHF.

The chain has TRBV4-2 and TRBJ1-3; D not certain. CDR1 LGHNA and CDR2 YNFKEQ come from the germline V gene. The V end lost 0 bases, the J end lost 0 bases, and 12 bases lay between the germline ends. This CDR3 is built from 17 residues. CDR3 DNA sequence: TGTGCCAGCAGCCAAGATCTCGCAGGAGGCTCTGGAAACACCATATATTTT. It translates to CASSQDLAGGSGNTIYF.

The CDR3 sequence: CASSLFPAGSTDTQYF. DNA of the CDR3: TGTGCCAGCAGCTTATTTCCGGCGGGTAGCACAGATACGCAGTATTTT. This chain links TRBV11-2 with TRBJ2-3; tentative D call: TRBD2 (5 bases). CDR1 SGHAT and CDR2 FQNNGV come from the germline V gene. The CDR3 has 16 residues. Trimming took off 2 bases at V and 0 bases at J, with 12 bases between the two ends.

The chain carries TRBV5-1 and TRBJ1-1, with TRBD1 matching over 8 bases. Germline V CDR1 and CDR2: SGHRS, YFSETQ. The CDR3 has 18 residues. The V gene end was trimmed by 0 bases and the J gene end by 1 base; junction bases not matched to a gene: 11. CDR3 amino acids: CASSLGILAGGRNTEAFF. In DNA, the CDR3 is TGCGCCAGCAGCTTGGGTATCTTGGCAGGGGGCCGGAACACTGAAGCTTTCTTT.

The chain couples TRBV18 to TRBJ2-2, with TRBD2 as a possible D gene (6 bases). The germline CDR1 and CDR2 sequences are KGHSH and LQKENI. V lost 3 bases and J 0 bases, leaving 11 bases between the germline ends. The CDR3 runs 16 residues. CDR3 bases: TGTGCCAGCTCACCTAAGGGGACTCCGAACACCGGGGAGCTGTTTTTT. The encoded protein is CASSPKGTPNTGELFF. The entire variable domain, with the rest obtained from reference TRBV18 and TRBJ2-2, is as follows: NAGVMQNPRHLVRRRGQEARLRCSPMKGHSHVYWYRQLPEEGLKFMVYLQKENIIDESGMPKERFSAEFPKEGPSILRIQQVVRGDSAAYFCASSPKGTPNTGELFFGEGSRLTVL.

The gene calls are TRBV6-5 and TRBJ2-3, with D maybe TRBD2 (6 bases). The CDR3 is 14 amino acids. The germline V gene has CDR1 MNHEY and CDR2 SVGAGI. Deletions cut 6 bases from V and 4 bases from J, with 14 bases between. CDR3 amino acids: CASSYGTASDTQYF. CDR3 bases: TGTGCCAGCAGCTACGGGACTGCATCAGATACGCAGTATTTT.

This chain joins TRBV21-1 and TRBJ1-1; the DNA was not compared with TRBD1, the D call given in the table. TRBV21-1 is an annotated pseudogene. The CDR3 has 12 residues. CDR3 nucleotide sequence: TGTGCCAGCAGCCCCCGGGACAGTGAAGCTTTCTTT. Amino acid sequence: CASSPRDSEAFF.

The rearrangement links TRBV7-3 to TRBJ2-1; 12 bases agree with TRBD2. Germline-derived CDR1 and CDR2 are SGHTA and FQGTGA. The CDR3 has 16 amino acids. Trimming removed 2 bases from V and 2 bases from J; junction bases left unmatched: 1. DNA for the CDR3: TGTGCCAGCAGCTTATCTAGCGGGAGGGCCTACAATGAGCAGTTCTTC. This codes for CASSLSSGRAYNEQFF.

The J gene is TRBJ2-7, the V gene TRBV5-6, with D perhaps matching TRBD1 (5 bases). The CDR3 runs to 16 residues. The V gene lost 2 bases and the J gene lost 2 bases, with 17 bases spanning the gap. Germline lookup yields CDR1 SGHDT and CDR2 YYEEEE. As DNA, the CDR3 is TGTGCCAGCAGCTTACTCCAGGGCTCGAGTCCCTACGAGCAGTACTTC. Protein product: CASSLLQGSSPYEQYF.

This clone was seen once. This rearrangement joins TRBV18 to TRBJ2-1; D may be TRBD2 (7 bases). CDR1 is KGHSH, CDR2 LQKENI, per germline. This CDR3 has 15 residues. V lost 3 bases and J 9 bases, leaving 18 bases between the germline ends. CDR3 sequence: CASSPPGGIYLEQFF. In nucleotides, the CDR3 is TGTGCCAGCTCACCCCCGGGGGGCATTTATCTTGAGCAGTTCTTC.

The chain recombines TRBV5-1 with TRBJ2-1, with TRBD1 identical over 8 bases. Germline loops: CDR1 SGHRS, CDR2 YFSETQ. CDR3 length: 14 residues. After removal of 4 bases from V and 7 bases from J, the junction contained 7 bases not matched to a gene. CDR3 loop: CASSGSTGANEQFF. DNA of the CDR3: TGCGCCAGCAGCGGTTCGACAGGGGCAAATGAGCAGTTCTTC.

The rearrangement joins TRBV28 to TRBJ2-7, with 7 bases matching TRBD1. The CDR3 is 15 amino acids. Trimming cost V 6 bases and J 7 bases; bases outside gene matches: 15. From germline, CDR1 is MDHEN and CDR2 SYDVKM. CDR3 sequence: CASRAHRGYVAEQYF. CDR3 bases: TGTGCCAGCAGAGCCCACAGGGGATATGTGGCGGAGCAGTACTTC.

The CDR3 bases are TGTGCCAGCAGCCCACAGCTAACAGGGGGTAAATCCTACGAGCAGTACTTC. Protein sequence: CASSPQLTGGKSYEQYF. The gene calls are TRBV4-2 and TRBJ2-7; 8 bases align to TRBD1. This CDR3 has 17 amino acids. CDR1 LGHNA and CDR2 YNFKEQ come from the germline V gene. V shed 4 bases, J shed 1 base, and the junction held 12 bases outside the gene matches.

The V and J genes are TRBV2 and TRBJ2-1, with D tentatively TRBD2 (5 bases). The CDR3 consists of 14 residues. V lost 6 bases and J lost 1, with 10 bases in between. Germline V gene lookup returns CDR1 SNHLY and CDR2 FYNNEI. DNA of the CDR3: TGTGCCAGCAGCGAGGGTTGGTCCTACAATGAGCAGTTCTTC. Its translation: CASSEGWSYNEQFF.

This CDR3 reads CASRISGATGELFF. As DNA, the CDR3 is TGTGCCAGCAGGATTAGCGGAGCCACCGGGGAGCTGTTTTTT. V gene TRBV2 combines with J gene TRBJ2-2; D perhaps matches TRBD2 (6 bases). V was cut by 6 bases and J by 4 bases, with 12 bases left in between. CDR1 and CDR2 (germline): SNHLY, FYNNEI. The CDR3 sequence is 14 residues long.

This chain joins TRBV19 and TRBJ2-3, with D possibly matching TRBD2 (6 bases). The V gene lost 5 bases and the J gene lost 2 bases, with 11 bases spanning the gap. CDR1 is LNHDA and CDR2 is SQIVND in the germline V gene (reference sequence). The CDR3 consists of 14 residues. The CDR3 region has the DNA TGTGCCAGTAGTCCTGGCGGGACCACAGATACGCAGTATTTT. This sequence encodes CASSPGGTTDTQYF. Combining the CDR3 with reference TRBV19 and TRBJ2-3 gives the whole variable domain DGGITQSPKYLFRKEGQNVTLSCEQNLNHDAMYWYRQDPGQGLRLIYYSQIVNDFQKGDIAEGYSVSREKKESFPLTVTSAQKNPTAFYLCASSPGGTTDTQYFGPGTRLTVL.

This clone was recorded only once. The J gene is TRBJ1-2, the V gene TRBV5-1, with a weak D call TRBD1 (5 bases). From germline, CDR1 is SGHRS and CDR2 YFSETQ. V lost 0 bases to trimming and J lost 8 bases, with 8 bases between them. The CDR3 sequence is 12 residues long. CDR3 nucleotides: TGCGCCAGCAGCTTGGAAGGGGAGGGCTACACCTTC. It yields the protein CASSLEGEGYTF.